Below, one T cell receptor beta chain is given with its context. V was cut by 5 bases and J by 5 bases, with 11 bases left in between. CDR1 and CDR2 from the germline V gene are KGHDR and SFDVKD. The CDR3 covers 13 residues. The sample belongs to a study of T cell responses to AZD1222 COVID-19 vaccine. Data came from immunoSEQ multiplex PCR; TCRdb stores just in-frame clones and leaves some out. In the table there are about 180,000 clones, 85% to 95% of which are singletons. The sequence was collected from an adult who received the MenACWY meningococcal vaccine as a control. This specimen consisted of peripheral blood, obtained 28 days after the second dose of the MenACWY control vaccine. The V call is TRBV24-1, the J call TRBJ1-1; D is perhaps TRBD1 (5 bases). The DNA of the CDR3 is TGTGCCACCAGTGGCCTCGGGGGGACTGAAGCTTTCTTT. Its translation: CATSGLGGTEAFF.